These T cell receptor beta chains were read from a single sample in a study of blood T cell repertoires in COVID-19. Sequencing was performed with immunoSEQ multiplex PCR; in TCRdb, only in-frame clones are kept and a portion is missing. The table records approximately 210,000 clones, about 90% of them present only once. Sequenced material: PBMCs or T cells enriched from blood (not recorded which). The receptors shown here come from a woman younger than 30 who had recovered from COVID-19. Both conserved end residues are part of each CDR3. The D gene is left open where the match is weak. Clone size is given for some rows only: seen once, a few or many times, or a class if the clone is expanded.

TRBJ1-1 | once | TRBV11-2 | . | TGTGCCAGCAGCTTGGGGAGATACACTGAAGCTTTCTTT | CASSLGRYTEAFF
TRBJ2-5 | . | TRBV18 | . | TGTGCCAGCTTCTCGACAGTCCAAGAGACCCAGTACTTC | CASFSTVQETQYF
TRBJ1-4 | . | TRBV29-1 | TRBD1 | TGCAGCGTCACCGGGACAGGGTTTGAAAAACTGTTTTTT | CSVTGTGFEKLFF
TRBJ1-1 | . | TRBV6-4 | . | TGTGCCAGCAGTGACGGGGAGGGGAGCACTGAAGCTTTCTTT | CASSDGEGSTEAFF
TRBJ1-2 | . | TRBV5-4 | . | TGTGCCAGCAGCTTGTATAGCTATGGCTACACCTTC | CASSLYSYGYTF
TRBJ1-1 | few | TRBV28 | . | TGTGCCAGCAGTTTATGGAGGGAAAACACTGAAGCTTTCTTT | CASSLWRENTEAFF
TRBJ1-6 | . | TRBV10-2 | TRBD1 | TGCGCCAGCGGTACGGGACAGTTTAATTCACCCCTCCACTTT | CASGTGQFNSPLHF
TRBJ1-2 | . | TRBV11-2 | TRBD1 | TGTGCCAGCAGCTTCGGACAGGGAACCTATGGCTACACCTTC | CASSFGQGTYGYTF
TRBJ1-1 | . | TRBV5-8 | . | TGTGCCAGCAGCTTGGGGGGCACAGGGATCACTGAAGCTTTCTTT | CASSLGGTGITEAFF
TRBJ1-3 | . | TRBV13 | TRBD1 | TGTGCCAGCAGCCTATATCCGAGGGTCGGACAGGGGGCTTTCCCCTCTGGAAACACCATATATTTT | CASSLYPRVGQGAFPSGNTIYF
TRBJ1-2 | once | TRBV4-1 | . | TGCGCCAGCAGCCATGGACTCTTAGTAGATGGCTACACCTTC | CASSHGLLVDGYTF
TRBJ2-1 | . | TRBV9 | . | TGTGCCAGCAGCTTTCAGGGAGGTTCCTACAATGAGCAGTTCTTC | CASSFQGGSYNEQFF
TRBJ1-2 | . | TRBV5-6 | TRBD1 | TGTGCCAGCAGCCTTAGACAGGGGGCCGCTTGGAACTATGGCTACACCTTC | CASSLRQGAAWNYGYTF
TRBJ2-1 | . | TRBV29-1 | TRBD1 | TGCAGCGTTGAACGAGGGGGCCGATACAATGAGCAGTTCTTC | CSVERGGRYNEQFF
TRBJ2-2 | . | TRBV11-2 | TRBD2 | TGTGCCAGCAGCTCGCCGCGAAGCGGGGGGGACACCGGGGAGCTGTTTTTT | CASSSPRSGGDTGELFF
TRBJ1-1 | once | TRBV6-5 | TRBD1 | TGTGCCAGCAGCCCCGGACAGGGTTGGACTGAAGCTTTCTTT | CASSPGQGWTEAFF
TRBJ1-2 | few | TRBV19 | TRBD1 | TGTGCCAGTAGTAGGGACAGGGGGCGAGATGGCTACACCTTC | CASSRDRGRDGYTF
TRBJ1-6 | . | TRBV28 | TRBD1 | TGTGCCAGCAGGACAGGGGTCAATTCACCCCTCCACTTT | CASRTGVNSPLHF
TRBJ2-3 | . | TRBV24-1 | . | TGTGCCACCAGTGACCCCGGACTGACGACAGATACGCAGTATTTT | CATSDPGLTTDTQYF
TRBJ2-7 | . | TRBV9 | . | TGTGCCAGCAGCGTCGAAGCGGAAGCAGCAACCTACGAGCAGTACTTC | CASSVEAEAATYEQYF
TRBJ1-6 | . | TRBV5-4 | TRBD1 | TGTGCCAGCACCCTGAAGGGGGCCGAAACTTATAATTCACCCCTCCACTTT | CASTLKGAETYNSPLHF
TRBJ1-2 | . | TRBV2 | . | TGTGCCAGCAGTGGAGGTGAGATAGGTGGCTACACCTTC | CASSGGEIGGYTF
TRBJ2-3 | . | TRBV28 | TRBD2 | TGTGCCAGCAGTTTTGTGGCGGGGGGCCGATATACGCAGTATTTT | CASSFVAGGRYTQYF
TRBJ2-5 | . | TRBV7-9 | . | TGTGCCAGCAGCATTACCCCCCGGGACTCCCAAGAGACCCAGTACTTC | CASSITPRDSQETQYF
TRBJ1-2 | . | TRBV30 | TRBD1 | TGTGCCCGGACGAGACAGGGTGGTTATAACTATGGCTACACCTTC | CARTRQGGYNYGYTF
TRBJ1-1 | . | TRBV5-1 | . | TGCGCCAGCAGCTTCAGACAGCCACTTAACACTGAAGCTTTCTTT | CASSFRQPLNTEAFF
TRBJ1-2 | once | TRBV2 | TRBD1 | TGTGCCAGCAGTGACGACAGGGGAACATGGGGCTCGCTGGGTTATGGCTACACCTTC | CASSDDRGTWGSLGYGYTF